This TCR beta chain was captured by sequencing in a study of OX40 agonist ivuxolimab in advanced cancers. Profiling relied on immunoSEQ multiplex PCR, and the TCRdb table lists in-frame clones only, not all of them. The sample holds 9,500 to 12,000 clones, roughly 80% seen once. Per the germline V gene, CDR1 is SGHAT and CDR2 is FQDESV (reference sequence). The J segment lost 4 bases and the V segment lost 1 base, leaving 3 bases of the junction unmatched. The CDR3 length is 15 residues. J is TRBJ2-1 and V is TRBV11-1, with 8 positions matching TRBD1. The receptor was derived from an adult with an advanced solid tumor such as melanoma, head and neck, liver or kidney cancer. This specimen was CD4+ or CD8+ T cells sorted from blood, taken in a trial of the OX40 agonist ivuxolimab. The CDR3 reads CASSLGGTGYNEQFF. CDR3 nucleotide sequence: TGTGCCAGCAGCTTAGGAGGGACAGGTTACAATGAGCAGTTCTTC. The full variable domain, in which reference TRBV11-1 and TRBJ2-1 provide the parts outside the CDR3, is EAEVAQSPRYKITEKSQAVAFWCDPISGHATLYWYRQILGQGPELLVQFQDESVVDDSQLPKDRFSAERLKGVDSTLKIQPAELGDSAMYLCASSLGGTGYNEQFFGPGTRLTVL.